A single sample is the source of the 27 T cell receptor beta chains below, sequenced in a study of blood T cell repertoires in COVID-19. Method: immunoSEQ multiplex PCR; TCRdb's copy keeps in-frame clones and lacks some. The sample records under 250,000 clones, 82% being singletons. Sequenced material: peripheral blood. The receptors shown here come from a woman aged 35 to 49 with acute or convalescent COVID-19.

This clone appeared once. The chain couples TRBV2 to TRBJ2-5; 8 bases map to TRBD2. The germline gives CDR1 SNHLY, CDR2 FYNNEI. V lost 3 bases to trimming and J lost 5 bases; unmatched junction nucleotides: 8. CDR3 size: 15 residues. DNA for the CDR3: TGTGCCAGCAGTGACGTGGGACTAGGAGGGGAGACCCAGTACTTC. Translating it yields CASSDVGLGGETQYF.

The V and J genes are TRBV7-2 and TRBJ2-5; 10 bases map to TRBD2. This CDR3 comprises 16 residues. CDR1 is SGHTA, CDR2 FQGNSA, per germline. V was pared by 0 bases and J by 5 bases, with 6 bases of the junction left unmatched. The CDR3 here is CASSLALAGVHETQYF. As DNA, the CDR3 is TGTGCCAGCAGCTTAGCCCTAGCGGGAGTTCACGAGACCCAGTACTTC. The complete variable domain, with remaining parts taken from reference TRBV7-2 and TRBJ2-5, reads GAGVSQSPSNKVTEKGKDVELRCDPISGHTALYWYRQSLGQGLEFLIYFQGNSAPDKSGLPSDRFSAERTGGSVSTLTIQRTQQEDSAVYLCASSLALAGVHETQYFGPGTRLLVL.

This clone was picked up one time. V and J are TRBV6-2 or TRBV6-3 and TRBJ2-2; D is unclear. Germline V gene lookup returns CDR1 MNHEY and CDR2 SVGEGT. V was clipped by 1 base and J by 0 bases, with 3 bases between them. This CDR3 has 14 residues. The CDR3 nucleotides read TGTGCCAGCAGTTACTTCGCGAACACCGGGGAGCTGTTTTTT. It codes for CASSYFANTGELFF.

The chain is built from TRBV25-1 and TRBJ2-5; 9 bases match TRBD1. The CDR3 loop spans 15 amino acids. V trimming: 5 bases; J trimming: 7 bases; junction bases outside the gene matches: 11. The germline V gene has CDR1 MGHDK and CDR2 SYGVNS. The CDR3 DNA reads TGTGCCAGCAGTCCCCAGGGACAGGGTTTTCGGACCCAGTACTTC. Encoded protein: CASSPQGQGFRTQYF.

The J gene is TRBJ1-4, the V gene TRBV20-1, with a possible D match to TRBD1 (5 bases). There are 14 residues in the CDR3. Between the trimmed V and J ends, which lost 3 bases and 2 bases, there was a span of 10 bases. Germline lookup yields CDR1 DFQATT and CDR2 SNEGSKA (reference sequence). The DNA of the CDR3 is TGCAGTGCTAGTATCAGGGCCACTAATGAAAAACTGTTTTTT. It yields the protein CSASIRATNEKLFF.

This clone has just a few counts. V and J are TRBV6-2 or TRBV6-3 and TRBJ2-7; D may be TRBD2 (6 bases). V was clipped by 5 bases and J by 2 bases, with 10 bases between them. The germline gives CDR1 MNHEY, CDR2 SVGEGT. The CDR3 loop spans 13 amino acids. The chain's CDR3 is CASSRDWTYEQYF. As DNA, the CDR3 is TGTGCCAGCAGTAGGGACTGGACCTACGAGCAGTACTTC.

V is TRBV6-5 and J is TRBJ2-1; perhaps TRBD1 as D (5 bases). Trimming removed 2 bases from V and 0 bases from J, with 11 bases in between. The CDR3 consists of 16 residues. The germline V gene has CDR1 MNHEY and CDR2 SVGAGI. The CDR3 loop reads CASSYTVDSSYNEQFF. The CDR3 bases are TGTGCCAGCAGTTACACAGTTGACAGCTCCTACAATGAGCAGTTCTTC.

V is TRBV5-1 and J is TRBJ2-2, with D maybe TRBD2 (6 bases). The V gene's germline CDR1 is SGHRS and CDR2 YFSETQ. The V end was cut by 5 bases, the J end by 4 bases, with 9 bases between. CDR3 length equals 13 residues. DNA for the CDR3: TGCGCCAGCAGGCGGGGTGGCACCGGGGAGCTGTTTTTT. Translation gives CASRRGGTGELFF. Based on the CDR3 plus reference TRBV5-1 and TRBJ2-2, the full variable domain is KAGVTQTPRYLIKTRGQQVTLSCSPISGHRSVSWYQQTPGQGLQFLFEYFSETQRNKGNFPGRFSGRQFSNSRSEMNVSTLELGDSALYLCASRRGGTGELFFGEGSRLTVL.

The chain has TRBV27 and TRBJ2-5; 10 nucleotides agree with TRBD2. CDR1 is MNHEY and CDR2 is SMNVEV in the germline V gene (reference sequence). This CDR3 spans 17 amino acids. V was clipped by 2 bases and J by 4 bases; unmatched bases: 10. The DNA for the CDR3 is TGTGCCAGCAGTTTAATCCAGACTAGCGGGTTGAGAGAGACCCAGTACTTC. This codes for CASSLIQTSGLRETQYF.

This sequence joins TRBV7-8 and TRBJ1-6, with TRBD1 matching over 8 bases. From germline, CDR1 is SGHVS and CDR2 FQNEAQ. V lost 5 bases, J lost 8 bases, and 5 bases stayed unmatched. This CDR3 is built from 14 residues. CDR3 region: CASSVDRGDSPLHF. The DNA of the CDR3 is TGTGCCAGCAGCGTTGACAGGGGAGATTCACCCCTCCACTTT.

This clone was recorded only once. At one of its ends the junction is not consistent with the germline gene, which may arise from a read error. The CDR3 bases are TGTGCCAGTAGTATATGGGTAGATAGCAATCAGCCCCAGCACTTT. It specifies CASSIWVDSNQPQHF. The chain couples TRBV19 to TRBJ1-5; no clear D gene. The germline V gene has CDR1 LNHDA and CDR2 SQIVND (reference sequence). This CDR3 has 15 residues.

Turning to this clone: This sample includes further DNA sequences coding for the same CDR3. The chain is built from TRBV6-2 or TRBV6-3 and TRBJ1-5; TRBD1 agrees at 9 bases. V lost 1 base to trimming and J lost 0 bases; unmatched junction nucleotides: 4. Germline assignment: CDR1 MNHEY and CDR2 SVGEGT. This CDR3 is built from 17 residues. As DNA, the CDR3 is TGTGCCAGCAGTTACTTCGGGACAGGGAATAGCAATCAGCCCCAGCATTTT. Amino acids: CASSYFGTGNSNQPQHF.

This clone was counted a single time. The chain links TRBV5-1 to TRBJ2-2; TRBD1 is a possible D gene (6 bases). There are 14 residues in the CDR3. Germline lookup yields CDR1 SGHRS and CDR2 YFSETQ. V lost 4 bases and J 2 bases, leaving 9 bases between the germline ends. The CDR3 sequence: CASSPGHNTGELFF. DNA of the CDR3: TGCGCCAGCAGCCCGGGACACAACACCGGGGAGCTGTTTTTT. The full variable domain, in which reference TRBV5-1 and TRBJ2-2 provide the parts outside the CDR3, is KAGVTQTPRYLIKTRGQQVTLSCSPISGHRSVSWYQQTPGQGLQFLFEYFSETQRNKGNFPGRFSGRQFSNSRSEMNVSTLELGDSALYLCASSPGHNTGELFFGEGSRLTVL.

The chain uses TRBV30 and TRBJ1-5, with 7 nucleotides matching TRBD1. V lost 0 bases and J lost 9; bases outside the gene matches: 5. Germline CDR1 reads GTSNPN; CDR2 reads SVGIG (reference sequence). This CDR3 has 13 amino acids. The CDR3 DNA reads TGTGCCTGGAGTGTAGCAGGGGGAGGGCCCCAGCATTTT. Its translation is CAWSVAGGGPQHF.

The chain recombines TRBV21-1 with TRBJ1-1. TRBV21-1 counts as a pseudogene. The CDR3 is 18 residues long. The CDR3 coding sequence is TGTGCCAGCAGCACAAGAGAAGAGATGGTAACCGACTACACTGAAGCTTTCTTT. It yields the protein CASSTREEMVTDYTEAFF.

This chain joins TRBV5-6 and TRBJ1-1; a possible D gene is TRBD1 (5 bases). The germline gives CDR1 SGHDT, CDR2 YYEEEE. The ends were cut back, 3 bases at V and 5 bases at J, with 17 bases in the middle. CDR3 length: 15 residues. In DNA, the CDR3 is TGTGCCAGCAGCTCCCTGACAGCCCTGGGGACTGAAGCTTTCTTT. It translates to CASSSLTALGTEAFF.

V is TRBV5-1 and J is TRBJ1-2; 7 bases match TRBD1. Germline-derived CDR1 and CDR2 are SGHRS and YFSETQ. This CDR3 is built from 13 residues. Unmatched junction bases numbered 5, after V lost 4 bases and J lost 5 bases. In nucleotides, the CDR3 is TGCGCCAGCAGCACCATACAGGGGTATGGCTACACCTTC. This translates into CASSTIQGYGYTF.

The CDR3 bases are TGTGCCAGCACCCTCTACTCCTACGAGCAGTACTTC. It codes for CASTLYSYEQYF. The chain is built from TRBV2 and TRBJ2-7; D remains ambiguous. Germline loops: CDR1 SNHLY, CDR2 FYNNEI. This CDR3 has 12 amino acids. The V end was cut by 7 bases, the J end by 0 bases, with 7 bases between.

The chain uses TRBV14 and TRBJ1-4, with D possibly matching TRBD1 (5 bases). The CDR3 runs to 15 residues. Trimming pared 1 base from V and 7 bases from J, leaving 13 bases between. Germline lookup yields CDR1 SGHDN and CDR2 FVKESK. CDR3 loop: CASSQVGGVSEKLFF. The DNA for the CDR3 is TGTGCCAGCAGCCAAGTTGGAGGGGTTAGTGAAAAACTGTTTTTT. The full variable domain, its missing parts supplied by reference TRBV14 and TRBJ1-4, is EAGVTQFPSHSVIEKGQTVTLRCDPISGHDNLYWYRRVMGKEIKFLLHFVKESKQDESGMPNNRFLAERTGGTYSTLKVQPAELEDSGVYFCASSQVGGVSEKLFFGSGTQLSVL.

This chain connects TRBV6-6 to TRBJ2-7; TRBD2 matches at 7 bases. With 4 bases clipped from V and 4 bases from J, the junction kept 4 bases outside the gene matches. The CDR3 has 13 amino acids. CDR1 and CDR2 from the germline V gene are MNHNY and SVGAGI (reference sequence). CDR3 DNA sequence: TGTGCCAGCAGTTTAACTAGCGCTTACGAGCAGTACTTC. Its protein is CASSLTSAYEQYF.

This clone was detected a few times. This chain joins TRBV9 and TRBJ2-3; 8 positions match TRBD2. The J segment lost 6 bases and the V segment lost 1 base, leaving 7 bases of the junction unmatched. Per the germline V gene, CDR1 is SGDLS and CDR2 is YYNGEE. This CDR3 has 15 amino acids. The CDR3 loop is CASSVRSGSGDTQYF. The CDR3 DNA is TGTGCCAGCAGCGTACGAAGCGGGAGCGGGGATACGCAGTATTTT.

The chain has TRBV6-1 and TRBJ1-1; no reliable D call. The CDR3 sequence is 13 residues long. CDR1 MNHNS and CDR2 SASEGT come from the germline V gene. The germline V and J ends were trimmed by 6 bases and 3 bases, with 11 bases remaining between them. The DNA for the CDR3 is TGTGCCAGCAGCCCAGACACCTACACTGAAGCTTTCTTT. The encoded protein is CASSPDTYTEAFF.

As for this clone: The same CDR3 is also encoded by other DNA sequences in this sample. J is TRBJ2-1 and V is TRBV5-1, with 9 bases that match TRBD2. Germline loops: CDR1 SGHRS, CDR2 YFSETQ. This CDR3 is 16 amino acids long. J was trimmed by 4 bases and V by 0 bases; bases with no gene match: 5. This chain's CDR3 is CASSLVASGDYNEQFF. CDR3 in DNA: TGCGCCAGCAGCTTGGTGGCTAGCGGGGATTACAATGAGCAGTTCTTC. The full variable domain, with the rest looked up from reference TRBV5-1 and TRBJ2-1, is KAGVTQTPRYLIKTRGQQVTLSCSPISGHRSVSWYQQTPGQGLQFLFEYFSETQRNKGNFPGRFSGRQFSNSRSEMNVSTLELGDSALYLCASSLVASGDYNEQFFGPGTRLTVL.

The chain links TRBV4-3 to TRBJ2-5; 13 positions match TRBD2. Germline-derived CDR1 and CDR2 are LGHNA and YSLEER. The CDR3 is made up of 16 amino acids. Trimming took 4 bases from V and 5 from J; bases not matched to a gene: 7. The CDR3 region has the DNA TGCGCCAGCAGCCCCCGGACTAGCGGGAGTTGGGAGACCCAGTACTTC. This gives the protein CASSPRTSGSWETQYF.

The rearrangement links TRBV5-1 to TRBJ2-1, with 7 bases matching TRBD1. After removal of 4 bases from V and 0 bases from J, the junction contained 16 bases not matched to a gene. Germline-derived CDR1 and CDR2 are SGHRS and YFSETQ. This CDR3 is 19 amino acids long. The CDR3 loop is CASSMGQSSAGSSYNEQFF. The CDR3 region has the DNA TGCGCCAGCAGCATGGGACAGTCTTCGGCAGGTAGCTCCTACAATGAGCAGTTCTTC.

This chain links TRBV6-6 with TRBJ1-6, with a tentative D call TRBD1 (6 bases). V lost 7 bases, J lost 5 bases, and 9 bases lay in between. The germline CDR1 and CDR2 sequences are MNHNY and SVGAGI (reference sequence). This CDR3 has 13 amino acids. CDR3 amino acids: CASNGQNNSPLHF. The CDR3 region has the DNA TGTGCCAGCAATGGACAGAATAATTCACCCCTCCACTTT.

The chain uses TRBV4-1 and TRBJ1-2; no definite D call. CDR3 length: 14 residues. Germline V gene lookup returns CDR1 MGHRA and CDR2 YSYEKL. V shed 1 base and J shed 1 base, with 7 bases lying between them. CDR3 in amino acids: CASSQVTVNYGYTF. Here the CDR3 DNA reads TGCGCCAGCAGCCAAGTAACTGTTAACTATGGCTACACCTTC.